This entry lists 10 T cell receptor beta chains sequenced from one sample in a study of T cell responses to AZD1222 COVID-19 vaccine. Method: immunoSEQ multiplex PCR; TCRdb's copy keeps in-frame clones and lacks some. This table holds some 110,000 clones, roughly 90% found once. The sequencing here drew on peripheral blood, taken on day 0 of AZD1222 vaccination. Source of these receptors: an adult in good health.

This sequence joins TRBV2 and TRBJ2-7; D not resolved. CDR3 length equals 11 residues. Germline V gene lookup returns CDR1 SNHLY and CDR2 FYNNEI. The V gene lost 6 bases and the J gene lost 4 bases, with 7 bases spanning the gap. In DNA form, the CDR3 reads TGTGCCAGCAGGCAGTTGTACGAGCAGTACTTC. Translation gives CASRQLYEQYF. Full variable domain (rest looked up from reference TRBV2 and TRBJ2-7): EPEVTQTPSHQVTQMGQEVILRCVPISNHLYFYWYRQILGQKVEFLVSFYNNEISEKSEIFDDQFSVERPDGSNFTLKIRSTKLEDSAMYFCASRQLYEQYFGPGTRLTVT.

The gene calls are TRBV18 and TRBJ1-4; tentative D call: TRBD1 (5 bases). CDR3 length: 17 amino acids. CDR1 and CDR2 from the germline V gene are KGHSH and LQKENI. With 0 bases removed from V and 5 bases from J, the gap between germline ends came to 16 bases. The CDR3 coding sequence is TGTGCCAGCTCACCACCCGTTTCGGGGCCACTGAATGAAAAACTGTTTTTT. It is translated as CASSPPVSGPLNEKLFF.

CDR3: CASRLAGSAEQFF. The CDR3 nucleotides read TGTGCCAGCCGACTAGCGGGGTCAGCTGAGCAGTTCTTC. The chain joins TRBV6-5 to TRBJ2-1; 11 nucleotides align to TRBD2. V trimming: 8 bases; J trimming: 9 bases; junction bases outside the gene matches: 6. Per germline, CDR1 MNHEY and CDR2 SVGAGI. The CDR3 has 13 residues.

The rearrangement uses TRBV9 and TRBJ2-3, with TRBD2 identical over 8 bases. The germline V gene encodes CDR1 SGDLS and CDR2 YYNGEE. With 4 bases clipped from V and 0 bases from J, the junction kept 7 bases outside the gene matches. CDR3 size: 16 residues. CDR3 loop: CASSTVASGSTDTQYF. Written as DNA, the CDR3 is TGTGCCAGCAGCACCGTGGCTAGCGGGAGCACAGATACGCAGTATTTT.

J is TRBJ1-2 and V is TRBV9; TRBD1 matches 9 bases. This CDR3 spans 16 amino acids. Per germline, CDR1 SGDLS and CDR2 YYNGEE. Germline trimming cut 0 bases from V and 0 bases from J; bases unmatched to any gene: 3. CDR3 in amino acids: CASSVGGQGANYGYTF. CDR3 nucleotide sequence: TGTGCCAGCAGCGTAGGGGGACAGGGTGCTAACTATGGCTACACCTTC.

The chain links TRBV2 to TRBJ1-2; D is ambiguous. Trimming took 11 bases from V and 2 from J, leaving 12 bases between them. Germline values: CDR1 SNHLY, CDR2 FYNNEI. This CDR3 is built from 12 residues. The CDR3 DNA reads TGTGCCTCATTCGTCAGAAACTATGGCTACACCTTC. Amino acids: CASFVRNYGYTF.

This chain's CDR3 is CASSQDRSYTTYEQYF. Here the CDR3 DNA reads TGTGCCAGCAGCCAAGATAGGAGCTACACCACCTACGAGCAGTACTTC. This rearrangement joins TRBV14 to TRBJ2-7; the D is unclear. The CDR3 loop spans 16 amino acids. The V end lost 0 bases, the J end lost 2 bases, and 14 bases lay between the germline ends. The germline gives CDR1 SGHDN, CDR2 FVKESK.

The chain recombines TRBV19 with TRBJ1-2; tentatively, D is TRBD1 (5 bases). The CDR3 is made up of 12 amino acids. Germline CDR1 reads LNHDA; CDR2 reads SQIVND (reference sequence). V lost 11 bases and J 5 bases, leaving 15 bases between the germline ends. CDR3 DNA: TGTGCCTCAGGGCAGGGAAGGTATGGCTACACCTTC. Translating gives CASGQGRYGYTF.

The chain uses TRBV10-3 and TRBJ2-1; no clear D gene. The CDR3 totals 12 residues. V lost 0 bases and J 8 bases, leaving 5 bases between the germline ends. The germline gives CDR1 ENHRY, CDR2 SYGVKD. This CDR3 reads CAISESQDEQFF. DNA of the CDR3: TGTGCCATCAGTGAGTCGCAAGATGAGCAGTTCTTC.

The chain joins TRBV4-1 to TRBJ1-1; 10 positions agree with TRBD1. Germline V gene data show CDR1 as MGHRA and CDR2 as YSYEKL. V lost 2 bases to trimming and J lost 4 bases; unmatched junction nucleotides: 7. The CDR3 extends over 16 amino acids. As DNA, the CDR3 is TGCGCCAGCAGCCAACCTAGACAGGGGGCCGGCACTGAAGCTTTCTTT. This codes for CASSQPRQGAGTEAFF.